One and the same sample provided the 25 T cell receptor beta chains below, sequenced in a study of T cell repertoires in cytomegalovirus infection. TCRdb reanalysed the reads using MiXCR and keeps one entry per CDR3 protein. The data show some 100,000 distinct CDR3 sequences, 23% seen once. The sample consisted of CD8+ T cells from PBMCs. The receptors come from a human donor in good health (CMV status not recorded). Some clones in this sample may be carry-over from other donors' samples.

The rearrangement joins TRBV20-1 to TRBJ2-5; unclear D gene. The CDR3 has 15 residues. Germline CDR1 reads DFQATT; CDR2 reads SNEGSKA (reference sequence). V shed 6 bases and J shed 1 base, with 18 bases lying between them. CDR3 sequence reads: CSAPLGRTIQETQYF. The CDR3 DNA is TGCAGTGCACCTCTAGGGCGGACCATCCAAGAGACCCAGTACTTC.

The chain is built from TRBV29-1 and TRBJ2-7; D remains unclear. The CDR3 is 12 residues long. V was trimmed by 3 bases and J by 7 bases, leaving 13 bases between them. CDR1 and CDR2 (germline): SQVTM, ANQGSEA. CDR3 loop: CSVELDPWEQYF. The CDR3 DNA sequence: TGCAGCGTTGAGTTAGACCCGTGGGAGCAGTACTTC.

This sequence joins TRBV29-1 and TRBJ2-1; 12 bases map to TRBD2. The V segment lost 3 bases and the J segment 1 base; nucleotides outside the gene matches: 10. CDR1 and CDR2 (germline): SQVTM, ANQGSEA. CDR3 size: 18 residues. The chain's CDR3 is CSVEGLAGGPKSYNEQFF. As DNA, the CDR3 is TGCAGCGTTGAGGGGCTAGCGGGAGGGCCGAAGTCCTACAATGAGCAGTTCTTC.

The sample holds a few counts of this clonotype. V gene TRBV5-5 combines with J gene TRBJ2-7, with 8 bases matching TRBD2. This CDR3 has 14 amino acids. The germline V gene has CDR1 SGHKS and CDR2 YYEKEE (reference sequence). V lost 4 bases, J lost 0 bases, and 3 bases stayed unmatched. CDR3 coding DNA: TGTGCCAGCAGCAAGAGCGGGGGCTCCTACGAGCAGTACTTC. Translated, it gives CASSKSGGSYEQYF.

This clonotype was counted a few times. The chain is built from TRBV25-1 and TRBJ1-3; D is unclear. Germline values: CDR1 MGHDK, CDR2 SYGVNS. CDR3 length: 14 residues. Deletions cut 4 bases from V and 0 bases from J, with 7 bases between. CDR3 sequence: CASSGANSGNTIYF. CDR3 nucleotides: TGTGCCAGCAGTGGGGCAAACTCTGGAAACACCATATATTTT.

A few counts support this clonotype. The genes are TRBV5-5 and TRBJ2-3, with TRBD2 matching over 8 bases. CDR1 is SGHKS, CDR2 YYEKEE, per germline (reference sequence). The CDR3 contains 19 residues. The V gene end was trimmed by 4 bases and the J gene end by 1 base; junction bases not matched to a gene: 17. CDR3 sequence: CASSTRAGERRPGTDTQYF. The CDR3 DNA reads as TGTGCCAGCAGCACCAGAGCGGGAGAACGAAGGCCGGGCACAGATACGCAGTATTTT. The full variable domain, with the rest looked up from reference TRBV5-5 and TRBJ2-3, is DAGVTQSPTHLIKTRGQQVTLRCSPISGHKSVSWYQQVLGQGPQFIFQYYEKEERGRGNFPDRFSARQFPNYSSELNVNALLLGDSALYLCASSTRAGERRPGTDTQYFGPGTRLTVL.

The V and J genes are TRBV6-4 and TRBJ2-3; possibly TRBD2 for D (6 bases). Between the trimmed V and J ends, which lost 2 bases and 0 bases, there was a span of 12 bases. CDR3 size: 16 residues. The V gene's germline CDR1 is MRHNA and CDR2 SNTAGT. The DNA of the CDR3 is TGTGCCAGCAGTGACGCGAGGGACTCGAGCACAGATACGCAGTATTTT. Translating gives CASSDARDSSTDTQYF.

This clonotype was observed once. The chain joins TRBV20-1 to TRBJ2-5; no firm D call. This CDR3 region has 12 residues. V was pared by 3 bases and J by 1 base, with 6 bases between. Germline lookup yields CDR1 DFQATT and CDR2 SNEGSKA (reference sequence). CDR3 residues: CSARAGQETQYF. The DNA of the CDR3 is TGCAGTGCTAGGGCAGGCCAAGAGACCCAGTACTTC.

The rearrangement uses TRBV6-2 or TRBV6-3 and TRBJ2-1, with D perhaps matching TRBD2 (5 bases). The CDR3 consists of 15 residues. Looked up from germline, CDR1 is MNHEY and CDR2 is SVGEGT. Deletions cut 4 bases from V and 4 bases from J, with 14 bases between. Here the CDR3 DNA reads TGTGCCAGCAGTTCCCCAGCGGAGGTTTACAATGAGCAGTTCTTC. Translated, it gives CASSSPAEVYNEQFF.

In its sample, this clonotype was seen many times. This chain joins TRBV20-1 and TRBJ2-7; TRBD1 agrees at 8 bases. With V trimmed by 5 bases and J by 0 bases, 24 bases remained unmatched. The CDR3 consists of 20 residues. CDR1 is DFQATT, CDR2 SNEGSKA, per germline (reference sequence). The CDR3 region is CSALPELDREFGISSYEQYF. CDR3 bases: TGCAGTGCTCTCCCCGAATTGGACAGGGAATTTGGGATCAGCTCCTACGAGCAGTACTTC.

The rearrangement joins TRBV6-2 or TRBV6-3 to TRBJ2-1, with TRBD1 matching 9 bases. The CDR3 extends over 15 amino acids. Germline V gives CDR1 MNHEY, CDR2 SVGEGT. Unmatched junction bases numbered 8, after V lost 2 bases and J lost 9 bases. The CDR3 here is CASSYVGTGLSEQFF. The CDR3 bases are TGTGCCAGCAGTTACGTTGGGACAGGGTTAAGTGAGCAGTTCTTC.

V gene TRBV27 combines with J gene TRBJ1-1; unclear D gene. Germline V gene data show CDR1 as MNHEY and CDR2 as SMNVEV (reference sequence). Trimming removed 6 bases from V and 1 base from J, with 12 bases in between. This CDR3 contains 14 residues. The CDR3 nucleotides read TGTGCCAGCAGCCCCTCGGGAGCGAACACTGAAGCTTTCTTT. Translating it yields CASSPSGANTEAFF.

J is TRBJ1-6 and V is TRBV6-5, with a possible D match to TRBD1 (6 bases). V lost 5 bases to trimming and J lost 9 bases, with 26 bases between them. Looked up from germline, CDR1 is MNHEY and CDR2 is SVGAGI. CDR3 length equals 18 residues. The CDR3 DNA reads TGTGCCAGCAGTCAATACTTTCAAATACAGGGTTCCCGTTCACCCCTCCACTTT. This encodes CASSQYFQIQGSRSPLHF.

In its sample, this clonotype was seen a few times. CDR3 protein: CASSERGGGNQPQHF. The CDR3 nucleotides read TGTGCCAGCAGTGAAAGAGGAGGGGGCAATCAGCCCCAGCATTTT. This chain uses TRBV2 with TRBJ1-5; possible D gene TRBD1, 5 bases. This CDR3 has 15 residues. Trimming took 2 bases from V and 2 from J, leaving 10 bases between them. CDR1 is SNHLY and CDR2 is FYNNEI in the germline V gene.

This clonotype was seen only once. This rearrangement joins TRBV20-1 to TRBJ2-1; 8 nucleotides match TRBD2. This CDR3 is built from 14 residues. With 6 bases clipped from V and 5 bases from J, the junction kept 9 bases outside the gene matches. Germline V gene lookup returns CDR1 DFQATT and CDR2 SNEGSKA (reference sequence). CDR3 DNA sequence: TGCAGTGCCAGGAGCGGGAGTGTGGACAATGAGCAGTTCTTC. Amino acids: CSARSGSVDNEQFF.

This clonotype was counted many times. The chain employs TRBV4-3 and TRBJ2-7; tentatively, D is TRBD1 or TRBD2 (5 bases each). The germline V and J ends were trimmed by 0 bases and 1 base, with 13 bases remaining between them. This CDR3 is 16 amino acids long. Germline CDR1 and CDR2: LGHNA and YSLEER. CDR3 coding DNA: TGCGCCAGCAGCCAAGAGAGAGGGGTGGGTTCCTACGAGCAGTACTTC. This encodes CASSQERGVGSYEQYF.

The chain couples TRBV28 to TRBJ1-1; D ambiguous. Between the trimmed V and J ends, which lost 1 base and 4 bases, there was a span of 13 bases. The CDR3 length is 15 residues. CDR1 is MDHEN and CDR2 is SYDVKM in the germline V gene. Here the CDR3 reads CASSLFRDSSTEAFF. CDR3 bases: TGTGCCAGCAGTTTATTCCGGGATTCCAGCACTGAAGCTTTCTTT.

The V gene is TRBV12-3 or TRBV12-4, the J gene TRBJ2-3, with D possibly matching TRBD2 (5 bases). Trimming took off 8 bases at V and 3 bases at J, with 9 bases between the two ends. The CDR3 sequence is 12 residues long. CDR3 bases: TGTGCCAGCGGGCTAGCTACAGATACGCAGTATTTT. Translation: CASGLATDTQYF.

This rearrangement joins TRBV20-1 to TRBJ1-5, with D tentatively TRBD1 (5 bases). Trimming shortened V by 0 bases and J by 5 bases, and 11 bases separated the two germline ends. From germline, CDR1 is DFQATT and CDR2 SNEGSKA (reference sequence). This CDR3 contains 14 residues. The CDR3 here is CSARDTKGYQPQHF. The CDR3 coding sequence is TGCAGTGCTAGAGACACCAAGGGGTATCAGCCCCAGCATTTT.

V and J are TRBV5-6 and TRBJ1-1, with D possibly TRBD1 on 6 matching bases. The CDR3 contains 11 residues. CDR1 is SGHDT and CDR2 is YYEEEE in the germline V gene. Trimming shortened V by 7 bases and J by 6 bases, and 10 bases separated the two germline ends. The CDR3 loop is CASATGSEAFF. DNA of the CDR3: TGTGCCAGCGCCACAGGGTCTGAAGCTTTCTTT.

This clonotype was found a few times. The rearrangement links TRBV19 to TRBJ1-5; D ambiguous. The CDR3 sequence is 12 residues long. Germline loops: CDR1 LNHDA, CDR2 SQIVND (reference sequence). The V gene lost 7 bases and the J gene lost 7 bases, with 11 bases spanning the gap. The CDR3 sequence is CASTLRNQPQHF. The CDR3 coding sequence is TGTGCCAGTACCCTCCGGAACCAGCCCCAGCATTTT.

This clonotype turned up a few times. The junction does not match germline at one end; this may be a read error. CDR3 DNA sequence: TGTGCCAACAGTTACGCTGCGGGGGGGCGCGAGCAGTACTTC. This encodes CANSYAAGGREQYF. The chain joins TRBV6-2 or TRBV6-3 to TRBJ2-7, with 9 bases matching TRBD2. Germline V gives CDR1 MNHEY, CDR2 SVGEGT. The CDR3 has 14 residues.

This clonotype was detected ten times or more. The chain carries TRBV28 and TRBJ2-5, with 8 positions matching TRBD1. Germline loops: CDR1 MDHEN, CDR2 SYDVKM. CDR3 length: 16 residues. V lost 5 bases and J lost 3; bases outside the gene matches: 11. The CDR3: CASSTHRQGTEETQYF. The CDR3 DNA is TGTGCCAGCAGTACCCATCGACAGGGGACCGAAGAGACCCAGTACTTC. The full variable domain, rest sourced from reference TRBV28 and TRBJ2-5, is DVKVTQSSRYLVKRTGEKVFLECVQDMDHENMFWYRQDPGLGLRLIYFSYDVKMKEKGDIPEGYSVSREKKERFSLILESASTNQTSMYLCASSTHRQGTEETQYFGPGTRLLVL.

Remarks on this clonotype: Germline is not matched at one junction end, which may reflect a read error. V gene TRBV4-3 combines with J gene TRBJ2-5; 13 bases are a match to TRBD2. In germline, CDR1 is LGHNA, CDR2 YSLEER. This CDR3 region has 15 residues. CDR3 nucleotides: TGCGCCAGCAGCCAAGGGACTAGCGGGGGAGAGGCCCAGTACTTC. Its protein product is CASSQGTSGGEAQYF.

V usage is TRBV6-1 and J usage is TRBJ1-2; TRBD1 might be the D (5 bases). CDR3 length: 13 residues. Germline values: CDR1 MNHNS, CDR2 SASEGT. Trimming removed 7 bases from V and 5 bases from J, with 14 bases in between. CDR3: CASTPEGRYGYTF. DNA of the CDR3: TGTGCCAGCACTCCGGAGGGGCGGTATGGCTACACCTTC.